This T cell receptor beta chain was recorded in a study of cytomegalovirus exposure and HLA in healthy donors. V dropped 5 bases and J dropped 5; count of bases not matched to a gene: 5. Germline CDR1 is MNHEY and CDR2 is SVGAGI. The CDR3 is 13 amino acids. The study ran its PCR with 60 Vbeta and 13 Jbeta primers. The method was immunoSEQ multiplex PCR; TCRdb's version includes in-frame clones alone and lacks a portion of them. The table lists some 120,000 clones, about 68% of them singletons. The sequencing input was PBMCs. This chain connects TRBV6-5 to TRBJ2-5; 7 bases are a match to TRBD1. This clonotype originated in a man in his forties or fifties in good health and CMV-seropositive. The CDR3 nucleotides are TGTGCCAGCAGTCTTAACAGGGGTGAGACCCAGTACTTC. Its translation: CASSLNRGETQYF.